The present T cell receptor (beta chain) was sequenced within a study of T cells after yellow fever vaccination. About the study: SMART-Seq v4 Ultra Low Input prepared libraries from low-cell fractions. Study-wide results and caveats: Most primary-vaccination clones recurred post-booster (roughly 97% CD4, over 70% CD8). CD4 and CD8 compartments shared a small share of clonotypes.

The CDR3 runs to 14 residues. Per germline, CDR1 SSHAT and CDR2 FNYEAQ (reference sequence). This clonotype has a count of ten or more. Antigen specificity is unknown. One end of the junction is discordant with germline, which a read error may explain. TCRdb reprocessed the 5' RACE reads via MiXCR and lists one record per CDR3 protein. This sample has some 340,000 distinct CDR3 sequences, with about 10% found just once. The input for sequencing was CD4+ T cells sorted from PBMCs, taken 45 days after the yellow fever booster vaccination. The receptor's source is a man aged 18 to 29 who received the YFV17D yellow fever vaccine. The chain combines TRBV7-7 with TRBJ2-5; D may match TRBD1 or TRBD2 (5 bases each). The DNA of the CDR3 is TGTGCTAGCAGCCCACTGGGACCCCGAGAGACCCAGTACTTC. Translating it yields CASSPLGPRETQYF.